Listed below are T cell receptor beta chains from one sample, sequenced in a study of blood T cells in healthy people across ages. TCRdb re-called the 5' RACE reads through MiXCR, storing one row per CDR3 protein. This sample carries about 1,500,000 distinct CDR3 sequences, roughly 27% of them seen once, and the ten largest clones take 6.5% to 8.5%. Sequencing used blood. These receptors were taken from a woman in her twenties or thirties in good health. Both conserved end residues are trimmed from each CDR3. D genes are given only for firm matches.

v_call	d_call	j_call	cdr3_aa
TRBV9	TRBD1	TRBJ2-1	AGSSRTGGNEQF
TRBV12-3/TRBV12-4	-	TRBJ1-1	AGGGNTEAF
TRBV6-5	-	TRBJ2-3	ASSYGGGRITDTQY
TRBV20-1	-	TRBJ2-3	SARAPTDTQY
TRBV5-1	-	TRBJ2-6	ANSAMETSGANVLT
TRBV12-5	-	TRBJ1-1	ASGLGTGLRAF
TRBV6-2/TRBV6-3	-	TRBJ2-1	ASSYVASGAGEQF
TRBV10-3	TRBD1	TRBJ2-3	AIWTGSWDTQY
TRBV20-1	-	TRBJ1-5	SANTGPSGNQPQH
TRBV13	-	TRBJ1-1	ASSQRTVNTEAF
TRBV7-3	-	TRBJ2-5	ASSLLGGGDLETQY
TRBV5-5	TRBD1	TRBJ2-6	ASSLARGGSVANVLT
TRBV7-9	-	TRBJ2-1	ASSLVERDGEQF
TRBV7-2	-	TRBJ2-3	ASSLTPDTDTQY
TRBV7-9	-	TRBJ2-3	STRTTSTDTQY
TRBV20-1	TRBD2	TRBJ2-5	SGSRVSGKETQY
TRBV20-1	TRBD2	TRBJ2-1	SARDLLTSGDNEQF
TRBV7-8	TRBD2	TRBJ2-7	ASSPLAGVYEQY
TRBV2	-	TRBJ2-3	ASRERTGGPTQY
TRBV6-6	TRBD1	TRBJ1-1	ASSATGGGYTEAF
TRBV20-1	TRBD2	TRBJ2-3	SARTSGRREDTQY
TRBV5-6	-	TRBJ2-1	ASSPYGAEQF
TRBV3-1	-	TRBJ2-5	ASSPLATQETQY
TRBV10-3	-	TRBJ2-7	AISGSPYEQY
TRBV4-3	-	TRBJ2-2	ASSQDPGELF
TRBV2	TRBD1	-	ASSRQGTYYEQY
TRBV9	TRBD2	TRBJ2-7	ASSVELSSGSYEQY
TRBV6-5	-	TRBJ2-7	ASSYSGPTYEQY
TRBV4-1	-	TRBJ1-5	ASSQGGANQPQH
TRBV2	-	TRBJ1-2	ASSVFQGSSYGYT
TRBV29-1	TRBD2	TRBJ2-7	SVALAVEQY
TRBV11-3	TRBD2	TRBJ2-1	ASSLPGLLNEQF
TRBV12-3/TRBV12-4	-	TRBJ2-5	ASSHGQGGRETQY
TRBV10-1	TRBD2	TRBJ2-1	ASSYSGTSGVGEQF
TRBV9	-	TRBJ2-3	ASSPTSGPDTQY
TRBV21-1	-	TRBJ2-1	ASTPGTSGGF
TRBV15	TRBD2	TRBJ2-1	ATSTHILIAGTYNEQF
TRBV12-3/TRBV12-4	-	TRBJ1-2	ASSFRPYGYT
TRBV7-9	-	TRBJ1-1	ATEGVRNTEAF